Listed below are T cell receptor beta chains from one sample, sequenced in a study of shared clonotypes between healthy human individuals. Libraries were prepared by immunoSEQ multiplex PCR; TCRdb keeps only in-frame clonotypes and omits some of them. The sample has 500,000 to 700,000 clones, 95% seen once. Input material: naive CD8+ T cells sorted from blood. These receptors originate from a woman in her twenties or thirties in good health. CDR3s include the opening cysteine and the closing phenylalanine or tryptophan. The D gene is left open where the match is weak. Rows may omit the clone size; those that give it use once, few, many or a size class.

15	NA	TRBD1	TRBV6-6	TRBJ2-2	CASSYGTENTGELFF	TGTGCCAGCAGTTACGGGACAGAAAACACCGGGGAGCTGTTTTTT
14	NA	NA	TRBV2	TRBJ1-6	CASSDSSYNSPLHF	TGTGCCAGCAGTGACAGCTCCTATAATTCACCCCTCCACTTT
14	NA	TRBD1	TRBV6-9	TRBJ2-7	CASSLRQGRYEQYF	TGTGCCAGCAGTTTGAGACAGGGGAGGTACGAGCAGTACTTC
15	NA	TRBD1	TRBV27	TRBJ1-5	CASRRGQDRFQPQHF	TGTGCCAGCAGGCGGGGACAGGATCGTTTCCAGCCCCAGCATTTT
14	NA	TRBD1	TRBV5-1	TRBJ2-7	CASRDRGPTNEQYF	TGCGCCAGCAGGGACAGGGGACCGACGAATGAGCAGTACTTC
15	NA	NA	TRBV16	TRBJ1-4	CASSPRTRTNEKLFF	TGTGCCAGCAGCCCCCGGACAAGGACGAATGAAAAACTGTTTTTT
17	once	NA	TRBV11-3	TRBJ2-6	CASSLTRGGTGANVLTF	TGTGCCAGCAGCTTAACGAGAGGGGGTACTGGGGCCAACGTCCTGACTTTC
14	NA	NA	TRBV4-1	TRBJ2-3	CASSHLTGPDTQYF	TGCGCCAGCAGCCACCTCACCGGTCCAGATACGCAGTATTTT
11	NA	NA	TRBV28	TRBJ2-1	CASSPGYEQFF	TGTGCCAGCAGTCCCGGATACGAGCAGTTCTTC
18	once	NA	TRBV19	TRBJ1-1	CASSIDRAFGHENTEAFF	TGTGCCAGTAGTATAGATCGTGCATTTGGACACGAGAACACTGAAGCTTTCTTT